The entry below describes one T cell receptor beta chain. Its antigen remains unidentified. TCRdb's copy holds only in-frame clones and misses some; the assay was immunoSEQ multiplex PCR. The data show roughly 30,000 clones, roughly 80% seen once. These data are taken from a study of PD-1 blockade in classical Hodgkin lymphoma. Study context: With a 2-week interval, patients received intravenous nivolumab at 3 mg/kg. The study's findings and limits: The diversity seen at baseline in complete responders resembled that of newly diagnosed patients. Exclusion was applied to patients who started nivolumab under 1 year after ASCT.

Noted time point: cycle 4 day 1 (C4D1), after less than seven weeks of nivolumab. With no exception, relapse followed autologous stem cell transplantation in all patients, and brentuximab vedotin exposure varied. The authors purified CD4+ T cells from thawed PBMCs by magnetic negative selection. The study recorded best responses of complete response, partial response or progressive disease. This CDR3 contains 15 residues. After removal of 0 bases from V and 7 bases from J, the junction contained 3 bases not matched to a gene. Germline V gene lookup returns CDR1 SGHNT and CDR2 YYREEE (reference sequence).

The sample was CD4+ T cells from blood, taken before the fourth cycle of nivolumab. J is TRBJ2-5 and V is TRBV5-4; 13 nucleotides align to TRBD2. This TCR was sampled from a human donor with classical Hodgkin lymphoma. The CDR3 region is CASSLGTSGGTTQYF. The DNA of the CDR3 is TGTGCCAGCAGCTTGGGGACTAGCGGGGGCACGACCCAGTACTTC.